This T cell receptor (beta chain) was documented in a study of OX40 agonist ivuxolimab in advanced cancers. In the study overall: In this trial design, patients received ivuxolimab intravenously at 0.01 to 10 mg/kg every 2 weeks. Two cutaneous melanoma patients and one hepatocellular carcinoma patient, three in all, had partial responses. Whole-study results and caveats: Relative to CD4+ cells, CD8+ T cells on average had more expanded clones.

Data came from immunoSEQ multiplex PCR; TCRdb stores just in-frame clones and leaves some out. The table includes 65,000 to 85,000 clones, 85% to 90% detected once. Comments on this clone: Antigen unknown.

Germline CDR1 LNHDA, CDR2 SQIVND (reference sequence). Deletions cut 5 bases from V and 4 bases from J, with 23 bases between. The CDR3 has 17 amino acids. The J gene is TRBJ1-2, the V gene TRBV19, with D possibly matching TRBD1 (6 bases). The sequenced sample was CD4+ or CD8+ T cells sorted from blood, obtained in a trial of the OX40 agonist ivuxolimab. This sequence originates from an adult with an advanced solid tumor such as melanoma, head and neck, liver or kidney cancer. Written as DNA, the CDR3 is TGTGCCAGTAGTTCGGCCGGGACACAGGGAATAGGCTATGGCTACACCTTC. The encoded protein is CASSSAGTQGIGYGYTF.